This T cell receptor (beta chain) originates from a study of type 1 and type 2 diabetes patients. There are many counts of this clonotype. Germline V lookup: CDR1 SGHVS, CDR2 FNYEAQ. The V and J ends lost 1 base and 2 bases respectively, with 5 bases between them. The CDR3 runs 13 residues. Amplification started from genomic DNA. The TCR beta CDR3 region was amplified using 30 forward and 13 reverse primers. Using its own MiXCR run on the multiplex PCR reads, TCRdb lists one record per CDR3 protein. The sample yields 250,000 to 300,000 distinct CDR3 sequences, roughly 50% seen once. Sequences were obtained from peripheral blood mononuclear cells (PBMCs). This receptor was identified in a man between 18 and 35 years old with type 2 diabetes. V gene TRBV7-6 combines with J gene TRBJ1-2, with a possible D match to TRBD1 (5 bases). Here the CDR3 reads CASSLGGNYGYTF. CDR3 sequence (DNA): TGTGCCAGCAGCTTAGGGGGGAACTATGGCTACACCTTC.